The 17 T cell receptor beta chains below all came from one sample that was sequenced in a study of blood T cell repertoires in COVID-19. Sequencing was performed with immunoSEQ multiplex PCR; in TCRdb, only in-frame clones are kept and a portion is missing. The table records about 27,000 clones, around 82% of them present only once. Input material: peripheral blood. Source of these receptors: a man older than 75 with active or convalescent COVID-19.

The chain carries TRBV4-1 and TRBJ2-1; 13 bases are a match to TRBD2. The CDR3 totals 16 residues. Trimming removed 1 base from V and 8 bases from J; junction bases left unmatched: 5. Germline CDR1 is MGHRA and CDR2 is YSYEKL. Here the CDR3 DNA reads TGCGCCAGCAGCCAAGTGGAACTAGCGGGGGGGTATGAGCAGTTCTTC. This translates into CASSQVELAGGYEQFF.

The V and J genes are TRBV7-2 and TRBJ2-3; 8 nucleotides agree with TRBD2. CDR3 length: 16 amino acids. The germline CDR1 and CDR2 sequences are SGHTA and FQGNSA. Trimming cost V 1 base and J 0 bases; bases outside gene matches: 3. CDR3 protein: CASSLGGTRSTDTQYF. CDR3 in DNA: TGTGCCAGCAGCTTAGGGGGGACTAGAAGCACAGATACGCAGTATTTT. The whole variable domain, filled in from reference TRBV7-2 and TRBJ2-3, reads GAGVSQSPSNKVTEKGKDVELRCDPISGHTALYWYRQSLGQGLEFLIYFQGNSAPDKSGLPSDRFSAERTGGSVSTLTIQRTQQEDSAVYLCASSLGGTRSTDTQYFGPGTRLTVL.

This clone was seen a few times. The chain carries TRBV10-1 and TRBJ1-1; D ambiguous. The V end lost 6 bases, the J end lost 0 bases, and 8 bases lay between the germline ends. This CDR3 is built from 13 residues. The V gene's germline CDR1 is WNHNN and CDR2 SYGVQD (reference sequence). The CDR3 spells CASSATVNTEAFF. CDR3 nucleotides: TGCGCCAGCAGCGCTACGGTGAACACTGAAGCTTTCTTT.

This clone was found once. The chain recombines TRBV5-1 with TRBJ2-6; D gene uncertain. CDR1 SGHRS and CDR2 YFSETQ come from the germline V gene. The CDR3 sequence is 15 residues long. The V end was cut by 0 bases, the J end by 0 bases, with 4 bases between. The CDR3 nucleotides read TGCGCCAGCAGCTTGGTCGGCTCTGGGGCCAACGTCCTGACTTTC. As protein: CASSLVGSGANVLTF.

V gene TRBV18 combines with J gene TRBJ2-2; TRBD1 agrees at 10 bases. J was trimmed by 4 bases and V by 5 bases; bases with no gene match: 4. Germline CDR1 reads KGHSH; CDR2 reads LQKENI. The length of the CDR3 is 15 residues. CDR3 bases: TGTGCCAGCTCATCCGGGACAGGGGCCACCGGGGAGCTGTTTTTT. This gives the protein CASSSGTGATGELFF. The full variable domain, completed using reference TRBV18 and TRBJ2-2, is NAGVMQNPRHLVRRRGQEARLRCSPMKGHSHVYWYRQLPEEGLKFMVYLQKENIIDESGMPKERFSAEFPKEGPSILRIQQVVRGDSAAYFCASSSGTGATGELFFGEGSRLTVL.

This clone was counted a few times. CDR3 sequence: CASSQGDSTYGYTF. The CDR3 DNA is TGCGCCAGCAGCCAAGGGGACTCTACCTATGGCTACACCTTC. The chain is built from TRBV4-1 and TRBJ1-2; D perhaps matches TRBD1 (5 bases). Per germline, CDR1 MGHRA and CDR2 YSYEKL. The length of the CDR3 is 14 residues. Trimming removed 1 base at V and 4 bases at J, with 10 bases between.

The V call is TRBV9, the J call TRBJ1-1; 7 positions agree with TRBD1. The CDR3 runs 13 residues. Germline trimming cut 4 bases from V and 4 bases from J; bases unmatched to any gene: 4. The germline gives CDR1 SGDLS, CDR2 YYNGEE. In DNA, the CDR3 is TGTGCCAGCAGCACGTCAGGGGGCACTGAAGCTTTCTTT. Protein: CASSTSGGTEAFF.

The V call is TRBV5-1, the J call TRBJ2-5; the match to TRBD1 covers 7 bases. The CDR3 totals 17 residues. V lost 3 bases and J lost 0; bases outside the gene matches: 11. Germline V gene data show CDR1 as SGHRS and CDR2 as YFSETQ. CDR3 in DNA: TGCGCCAGCAGCTCTGGGAGCTCGACAGGGTACCAAGAGACCCAGTACTTC. This encodes CASSSGSSTGYQETQYF.

This chain links TRBV5-6 with TRBJ2-2; 8 nucleotides agree with TRBD1. V lost 6 bases and J lost 3; bases outside the gene matches: 4. Looked up from germline, CDR1 is SGHDT and CDR2 is YYEEEE. This CDR3 comprises 14 residues. CDR3 coding DNA: TGTGCCAGCAAACCACAGGGGGACACCGGGGAGCTGTTTTTT. It codes for CASKPQGDTGELFF.

This clone is a singleton in its sample. The chain combines TRBV3-1 (or the pseudogene TRBV3-2) with TRBJ2-1, with 11 positions matching TRBD2. The CDR3 extends over 16 amino acids. From germline, CDR1 is LGHDT and CDR2 YNNKEL (reference sequence). J lost 6 bases, V lost 3 bases, and 7 bases had no gene match. The CDR3 spells CASSHEGLAVTNEQFF. The DNA of the CDR3 is TGTGCCAGCAGCCATGAGGGACTAGCGGTTACCAATGAGCAGTTCTTC.

The V call is TRBV6-1, the J call TRBJ1-6; weak D call: TRBD1 (5 bases). CDR1 MNHNS and CDR2 SASEGT come from the germline V gene. Trimming took off 3 bases at V and 11 bases at J, with 11 bases between the two ends. The CDR3 contains 13 residues. The CDR3 bases are TGTGCCAGCAGTGATACACAGGTGACACCCCTCCACTTT. This encodes CASSDTQVTPLHF.

The chain recombines TRBV27 with TRBJ2-7; perhaps TRBD1 as D (7 bases). Between the trimmed V and J ends, which lost 4 bases and 7 bases, there was a span of 14 bases. CDR3 length: 13 amino acids. From germline, CDR1 is MNHEY and CDR2 SMNVEV (reference sequence). The CDR3 DNA reads TGTGCCAGCAGTTCCGACAGGGCGGGAGAGCAGTACTTC. Residues: CASSSDRAGEQYF.

The gene calls are TRBV7-9 and TRBJ2-5; D perhaps matches TRBD1 (6 bases). Germline lookup yields CDR1 SEHNR and CDR2 FQNEAQ (reference sequence). With 4 bases removed from V and 2 bases from J, the gap between germline ends came to 17 bases. The CDR3 totals 16 residues. The CDR3 sequence: CASSSNLDREQETQYF. The CDR3 nucleotides read TGTGCCAGCAGCTCCAACCTGGACAGAGAACAAGAGACCCAGTACTTC.

V is TRBV28 and J is TRBJ1-4; a weak D match, TRBD1 (6 bases). Germline V gene lookup returns CDR1 MDHEN and CDR2 SYDVKM. V was shortened by 7 bases and J by 11 bases, with 20 bases between the two germline ends. This CDR3 is 14 amino acids long. CDR3 nucleotide sequence: TGTGCCAGCATCGAAAAGAACAGGGTGGAGAAACTGTTTTTT. Its translation: CASIEKNRVEKLFF.

J is TRBJ1-5 and V is TRBV19; unclear D gene. Trimming pared 6 bases from V and 7 bases from J, leaving 10 bases between. CDR1 is LNHDA and CDR2 is SQIVND in the germline V gene (reference sequence). This CDR3 contains 12 residues. CDR3 nucleotides: TGTGCCAGTAGGTCCGTCGGGCAGCCCCAGCATTTT. Translated: CASRSVGQPQHF. The variable domain in full, completed from reference TRBV19 and TRBJ1-5, reads DGGITQSPKYLFRKEGQNVTLSCEQNLNHDAMYWYRQDPGQGLRLIYYSQIVNDFQKGDIAEGYSVSREKKESFPLTVTSAQKNPTAFYLCASRSVGQPQHFGDGTRLSIL.

This clone was observed a handful of times. This rearrangement joins TRBV9 to TRBJ1-1, with D hard to call. This CDR3 comprises 14 residues. CDR1 and CDR2 (germline): SGDLS, YYNGEE. V was pared by 0 bases and J by 5 bases, with 11 bases between. The CDR3 DNA is TGTGCCAGCAGCGTAGCGCAGGCTGGGACTGAAGCTTTCTTT. Residues: CASSVAQAGTEAFF.

The rearrangement links TRBV20-1 to TRBJ1-3; D is possibly TRBD1 (5 bases). The CDR3 covers 15 residues. Germline V CDR1 and CDR2: DFQATT, SNEGSKA (reference sequence). The V end was cut by 3 bases, the J end by 8 bases, with 20 bases between. This CDR3 reads CSASRPGHRRDTIYF. In DNA form, the CDR3 reads TGCAGTGCTAGTAGGCCCGGCCACCGCAGGGACACCATATATTTT.